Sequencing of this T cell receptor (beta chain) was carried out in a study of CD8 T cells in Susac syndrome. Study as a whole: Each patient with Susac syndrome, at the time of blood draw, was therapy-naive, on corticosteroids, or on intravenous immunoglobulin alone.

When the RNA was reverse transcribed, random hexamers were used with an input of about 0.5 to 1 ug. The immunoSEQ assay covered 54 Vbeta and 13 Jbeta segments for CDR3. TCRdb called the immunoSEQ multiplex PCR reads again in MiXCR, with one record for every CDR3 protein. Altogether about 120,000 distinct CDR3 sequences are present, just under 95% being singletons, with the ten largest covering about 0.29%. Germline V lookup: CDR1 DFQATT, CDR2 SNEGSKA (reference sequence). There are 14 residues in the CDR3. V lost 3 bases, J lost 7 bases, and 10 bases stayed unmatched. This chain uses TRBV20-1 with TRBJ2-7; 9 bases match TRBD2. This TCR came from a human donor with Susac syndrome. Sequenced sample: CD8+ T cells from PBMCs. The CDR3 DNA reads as TGCAGTGCTAGGCTCCCTAGCGGGGAAGAGGAGCAGTACTTC. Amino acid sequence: CSARLPSGEEEQYF.